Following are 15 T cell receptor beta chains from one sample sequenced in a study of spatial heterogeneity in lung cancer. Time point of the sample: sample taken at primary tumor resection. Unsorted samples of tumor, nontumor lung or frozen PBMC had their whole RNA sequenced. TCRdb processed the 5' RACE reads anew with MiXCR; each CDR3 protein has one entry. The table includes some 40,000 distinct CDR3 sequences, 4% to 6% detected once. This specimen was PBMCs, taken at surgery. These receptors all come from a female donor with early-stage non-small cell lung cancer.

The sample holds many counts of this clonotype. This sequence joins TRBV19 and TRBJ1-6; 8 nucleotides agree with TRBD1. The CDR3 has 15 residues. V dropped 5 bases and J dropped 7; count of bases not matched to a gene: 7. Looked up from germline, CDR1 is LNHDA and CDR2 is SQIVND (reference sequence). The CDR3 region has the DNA TGTGCCAGTAGTGCCCGGACAGGGTTGAATTCACCCCTCCACTTT. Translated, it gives CASSARTGLNSPLHF.

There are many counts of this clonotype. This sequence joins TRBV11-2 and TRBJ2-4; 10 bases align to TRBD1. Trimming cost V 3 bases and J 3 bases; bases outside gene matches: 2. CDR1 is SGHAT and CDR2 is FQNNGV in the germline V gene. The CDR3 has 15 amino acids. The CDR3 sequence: CASSLGQGFKNIQYF. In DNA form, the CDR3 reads TGTGCCAGCAGCTTGGGACAGGGGTTCAAAAACATTCAGTACTTC.

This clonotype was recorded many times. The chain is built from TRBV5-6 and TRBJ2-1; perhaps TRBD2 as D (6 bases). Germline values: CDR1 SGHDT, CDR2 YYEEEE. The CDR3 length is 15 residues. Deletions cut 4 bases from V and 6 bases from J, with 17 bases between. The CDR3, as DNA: TGTGCCAGCAGCCGAACGGGAGAGGACATCAATGAGCAGTTCTTC. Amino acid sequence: CASSRTGEDINEQFF.

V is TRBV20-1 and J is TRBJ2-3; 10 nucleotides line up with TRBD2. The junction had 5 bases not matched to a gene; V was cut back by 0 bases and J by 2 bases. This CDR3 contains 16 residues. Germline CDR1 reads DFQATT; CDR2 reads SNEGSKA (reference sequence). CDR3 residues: CSARESTSGSTDTQYF. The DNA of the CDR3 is TGCAGTGCTAGAGAGTCGACTAGCGGGTCCACAGATACGCAGTATTTT.

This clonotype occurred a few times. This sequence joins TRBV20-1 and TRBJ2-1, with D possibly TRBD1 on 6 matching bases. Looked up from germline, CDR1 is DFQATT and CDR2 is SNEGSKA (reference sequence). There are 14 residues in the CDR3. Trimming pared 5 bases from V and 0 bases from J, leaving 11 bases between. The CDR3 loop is CSARDNLSYNEQFF. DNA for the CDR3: TGCAGTGCTCGGGACAACCTCTCCTACAATGAGCAGTTCTTC.

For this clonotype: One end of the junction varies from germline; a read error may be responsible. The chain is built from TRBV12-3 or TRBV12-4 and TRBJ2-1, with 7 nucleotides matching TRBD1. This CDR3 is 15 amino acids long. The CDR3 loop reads CASSLEQGSMYERFF. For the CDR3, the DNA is TGTGCCAGCAGTTTAGAACAGGGGAGTATGTATGAGCGGTTCTTC.

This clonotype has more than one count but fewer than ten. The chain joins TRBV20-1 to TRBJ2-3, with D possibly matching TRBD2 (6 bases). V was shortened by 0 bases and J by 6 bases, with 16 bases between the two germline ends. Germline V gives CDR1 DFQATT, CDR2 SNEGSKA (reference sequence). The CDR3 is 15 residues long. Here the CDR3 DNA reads TGCAGTGCTAGAGATCACGGCGGGGCGGGGGATACGCAGTATTTT. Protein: CSARDHGGAGDTQYF.

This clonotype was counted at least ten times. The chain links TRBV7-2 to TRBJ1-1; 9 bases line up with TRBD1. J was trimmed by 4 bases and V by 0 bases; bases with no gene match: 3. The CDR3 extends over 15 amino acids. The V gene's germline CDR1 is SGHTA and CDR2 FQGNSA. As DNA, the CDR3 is TGTGCCAGCAGCTTAGCCCGGACAGGGGTCACTGAAGCTTTCTTT. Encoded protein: CASSLARTGVTEAFF.

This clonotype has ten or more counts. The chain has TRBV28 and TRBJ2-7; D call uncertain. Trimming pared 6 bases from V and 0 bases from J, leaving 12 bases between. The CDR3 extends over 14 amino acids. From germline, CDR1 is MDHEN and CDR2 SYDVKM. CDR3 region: CASSSGFSSYEQYF. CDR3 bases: TGTGCCAGCAGCTCAGGCTTCAGCTCCTACGAGCAGTACTTC.

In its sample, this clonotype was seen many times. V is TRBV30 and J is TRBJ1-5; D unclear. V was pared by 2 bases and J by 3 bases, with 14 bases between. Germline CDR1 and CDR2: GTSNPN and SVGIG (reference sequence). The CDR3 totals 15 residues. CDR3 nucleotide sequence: TGTGCCTGGAGTCTAGGCTCGGGAATCAATCAGCCCCAGCATTTT. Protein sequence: CAWSLGSGINQPQHF.

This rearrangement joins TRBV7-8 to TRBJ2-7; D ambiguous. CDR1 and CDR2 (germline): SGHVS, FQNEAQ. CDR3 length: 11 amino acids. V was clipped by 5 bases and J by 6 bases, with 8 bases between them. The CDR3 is CASSHTGEQYF. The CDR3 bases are TGTGCCAGCAGCCACACTGGCGAGCAGTACTTC.

The CDR3 sequence is CASSPWTGAYEQYF. CDR3 nucleotide sequence: TGTGCCAGCAGTCCCTGGACAGGAGCCTACGAGCAGTACTTC. V and J are TRBV6-6 and TRBJ2-7; 7 bases agree with TRBD1. The junction had 6 bases not matched to a gene; V was cut back by 5 bases and J by 2 bases. Germline assignment: CDR1 MNHNY and CDR2 SVGAGI (reference sequence). The CDR3 covers 14 residues.

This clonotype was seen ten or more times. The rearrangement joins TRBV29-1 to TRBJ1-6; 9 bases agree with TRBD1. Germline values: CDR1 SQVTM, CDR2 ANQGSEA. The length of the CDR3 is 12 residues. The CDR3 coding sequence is TGCGCGACCGGGACAGGGAATTCACCCCTCCACTTT. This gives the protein CATGTGNSPLHF.

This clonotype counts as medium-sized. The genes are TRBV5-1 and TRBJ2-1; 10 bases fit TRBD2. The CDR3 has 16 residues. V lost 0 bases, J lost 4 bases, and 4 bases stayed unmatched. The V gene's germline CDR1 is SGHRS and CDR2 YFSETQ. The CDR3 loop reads CASSLVAGGGYNEQFF. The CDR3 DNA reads TGCGCCAGCAGCTTGGTAGCGGGAGGCGGGTACAATGAGCAGTTCTTC.

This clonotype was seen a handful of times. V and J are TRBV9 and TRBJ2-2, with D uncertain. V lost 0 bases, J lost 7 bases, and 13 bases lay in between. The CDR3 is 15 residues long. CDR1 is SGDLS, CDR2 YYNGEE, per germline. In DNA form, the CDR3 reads TGTGCCAGCAGCGTAGGGTTGCGAGAGCTCGGGGAGCTGTTTTTT. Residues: CASSVGLRELGELFF.